The 5 T cell receptor beta chains reported below all come from one sample, sequenced in a study of cytomegalovirus exposure and HLA in healthy donors. PCR employed 60 Vbeta and 13 Jbeta primers. The repertoire was sequenced with immunoSEQ multiplex PCR; TCRdb's copy has only in-frame clones and lacks some. The data contain under 150,000 clones, 60% to 85% of them singletons. The specimen was PBMCs. These receptors were taken from a man aged 40-55 years in good health and CMV-seropositive.

The chain employs TRBV7-2 and TRBJ1-5; D gene ambiguous. Germline CDR1 reads SGHTA; CDR2 reads FQGNSA. Trimming took off 5 bases at V and 3 bases at J, with 8 bases between the two ends. The CDR3 loop spans 13 amino acids. CDR3 DNA: TGTGCCAGCAGCCCTTTCTTCAATCAGCCCCAGCATTTT. Translated, it gives CASSPFFNQPQHF. The variable domain in full, completed from reference TRBV7-2 and TRBJ1-5, reads GAGVSQSPSNKVTEKGKDVELRCDPISGHTALYWYRQSLGQGLEFLIYFQGNSAPDKSGLPSDRFSAERTGGSVSTLTIQRTQQEDSAVYLCASSPFFNQPQHFGDGTRLSIL.

In DNA form, the CDR3 reads TGTGCCAGCAGTGGAGGGAGAGTTTCCGTCCGGTACTTC. This gives the protein CASSGGRVSVRYF. V usage is TRBV2 and J usage is TRBJ2-7; maybe TRBD2 (5 bases). The CDR3 is 13 amino acids. Germline V gene data show CDR1 as SNHLY and CDR2 as FYNNEI. The V end lost 4 bases, the J end lost 12 bases, and 19 bases lay between the germline ends.

This chain uses TRBV27 with TRBJ1-2; 8 nucleotides agree with TRBD1. This CDR3 is 15 amino acids long. V was pared by 5 bases and J by 7 bases, with 12 bases of the junction left unmatched. CDR1 and CDR2 from the germline V gene are MNHEY and SMNVEV (reference sequence). In DNA, the CDR3 is TGTGCCAGCAGTCCCCTGCCCGTTGACAGGGGTGGCTACACCTTC. It is translated as CASSPLPVDRGGYTF.

The chain combines TRBV7-9 with TRBJ1-5; D is perhaps TRBD1 (5 bases). The CDR3 has 14 amino acids. Trimming removed 2 bases from V and 3 bases from J, with 8 bases in between. Germline values: CDR1 SEHNR, CDR2 FQNEAQ (reference sequence). The CDR3 nucleotides read TGTGCCAGCAGCTTATCAGGGCCCAATCAGCCCCAGCATTTT. Amino acids: CASSLSGPNQPQHF.

This chain links TRBV4-3 with TRBJ2-7; TRBD2 aligns across 7 bases. Germline CDR1 and CDR2: LGHNA and YSLEER. V trimming: 1 base; J trimming: 3 bases; junction bases outside the gene matches: 6. The CDR3 is 15 amino acids. The CDR3 bases are TGCGCCAGCAGCCAAGGGGGAGGGGAACTCTACGAGCAGTACTTC. Translated: CASSQGGGELYEQYF.